The 27 T cell receptor beta chains below come from one sample, sequenced in a study of PD-L1 blockade in urothelial cancer. Time point noted: pretreatment peripheral blood. The repertoire was sequenced with immunoSEQ multiplex PCR; TCRdb's copy has only in-frame clones and lacks some. The sample yields 84,000 or so clones, about 84% seen once. This specimen was PBMCs, taken around atezolizumab (anti-PD-L1) treatment. The source is a man between 60 and 70 years old with urothelial cancer.

The V call is TRBV18, the J call TRBJ2-1; 10 bases fit TRBD2. The J segment lost 7 bases and the V segment lost 8 bases, leaving 11 bases of the junction unmatched. The CDR3 spans 15 residues. Germline V CDR1 and CDR2: KGHSH, LQKENI. CDR3 loop: CASRLLAGEWNEQFF. The CDR3 DNA reads as TGTGCCAGCCGCCTCCTAGCGGGAGAGTGGAATGAGCAGTTCTTC.

A word on this clone: One junction end disagrees with the germline gene, perhaps due to a read error. The chain couples TRBV29-1 to TRBJ1-2; 7 bases are shared with TRBD1. Germline values: CDR1 SQVTM, CDR2 ANQGSEA. The CDR3 is made up of 9 amino acids. CDR3 residues: CSVDRGASF. CDR3 nucleotides: TGCAGCGTTGACAGGGGGGCTTCCTTC.

This rearrangement joins TRBV4-2 to TRBJ1-2, with D hard to call. This CDR3 has 12 residues. From germline, CDR1 is LGHNA and CDR2 YNFKEQ. Trimming removed 0 bases at V and 8 bases at J, with 7 bases between. In DNA form, the CDR3 reads TGTGCCAGCAGCCAAGATCTATACGGCTACACCTTC. This codes for CASSQDLYGYTF.

The V call is TRBV29-1, the J call TRBJ2-7, with D perhaps matching TRBD2 (6 bases). V lost 2 bases, J lost 4 bases, and 15 bases lay in between. The CDR3 extends over 14 amino acids. From germline, CDR1 is SQVTM and CDR2 ANQGSEA. Written as DNA, the CDR3 is TGCAGCGTTGAACTACCGGATGCGGGGTACGAGCAGTACTTC. This encodes CSVELPDAGYEQYF.

The chain recombines TRBV28 with TRBJ1-1; no definite D call. The V gene lost 6 bases and the J gene lost 3 bases, with 11 bases spanning the gap. This CDR3 has 13 residues. The germline CDR1 and CDR2 sequences are MDHEN and SYDVKM. This chain's CDR3 is CASRNPQDTEAFF. CDR3 in DNA: TGTGCCAGCAGAAACCCCCAGGACACTGAAGCTTTCTTT.

The V and J genes are TRBV2 and TRBJ1-5; D remains ambiguous. With 2 bases removed from V and 4 bases from J, the gap between germline ends came to 6 bases. Germline V gene sequence: CDR1 SNHLY, CDR2 FYNNEI. The CDR3 length is 13 residues. The CDR3 here is CASSENRNQPQHF. As DNA, the CDR3 is TGTGCCAGCAGTGAAAACAGAAATCAGCCCCAGCATTTT.

The chain uses TRBV7-6 and TRBJ2-5, with 8 positions matching TRBD2. Per germline, CDR1 SGHVS and CDR2 FNYEAQ. The CDR3 is made up of 15 amino acids. V shed 2 bases, J shed 1 base, and the junction held 3 bases outside the gene matches. The CDR3 region has the DNA TGTGCCAGCAGCTTACCTAGCGGGCGCCAAGAGACCCAGTACTTC. Protein sequence: CASSLPSGRQETQYF.

The chain recombines TRBV11-3 with TRBJ2-7, with 7 nucleotides matching TRBD2. The CDR3 is 14 amino acids. Germline-derived CDR1 and CDR2 are SGHNT and YENEEA. V trimming: 6 bases; J trimming: 3 bases; junction bases outside the gene matches: 8. The chain's CDR3 is CASRWRGTDYEQYF. Here the CDR3 DNA reads TGTGCCAGCAGGTGGCGGGGGACTGACTACGAGCAGTACTTC.

The J gene is TRBJ2-1, the V gene TRBV13; 11 bases map to TRBD1. Germline V gene data show CDR1 as PRHDT and CDR2 as FYEKMQ (reference sequence). V gave up 3 bases and J gave up 8 bases; unmatched junction bases: 3. The length of the CDR3 is 14 residues. The CDR3 nucleotides read TGTGCCAGCAGCTTCGGACAGGGGGCTGATGAGCAGTTCTTC. The encoded protein is CASSFGQGADEQFF.

The chain recombines TRBV2 with TRBJ2-1; 12 bases are shared with TRBD1. The CDR3 covers 16 residues. Germline CDR1 SNHLY, CDR2 FYNNEI. V shed 7 bases and J 6 bases; nucleotides not matched to a gene: 10. CDR3 sequence: CASNFATGQGANEQFF. CDR3 bases: TGTGCCAGCAATTTTGCAACGGGACAGGGGGCCAATGAGCAGTTCTTC.

Notes on this clone: One junction end does not reproduce the germline sequence, and a read error may be involved. The chain is built from TRBV5-1 and TRBJ2-1; D could derive from TRBD1 or TRBD2 (6 bases each). CDR1 and CDR2 (germline): SGHRS, YFSETQ. This CDR3 region has 15 residues. CDR3 in DNA: TGCGCCAGCACCTTGGGGGGCCCCGAGGAAAATGAGCAGTTCTTC. This codes for CASTLGGPEENEQFF. Full variable domain (rest looked up from reference TRBV5-1 and TRBJ2-1): KAGVTQTPRYLIKTRGQQVTLSCSPISGHRSVSWYQQTPGQGLQFLFEYFSETQRNKGNFPGRFSGRQFSNSRSEMNVSTLELGDSALYLCASTLGGPEENEQFFGPGTRLTVL.

The rearrangement uses TRBV19 and TRBJ2-2; 9 positions agree with TRBD1. CDR1 and CDR2 (germline): LNHDA, SQIVND (reference sequence). The CDR3 runs to 15 residues. The V gene end was trimmed by 4 bases and the J gene end by 8 bases; junction bases not matched to a gene: 8. The CDR3 nucleotides read TGTGCCAGTAGTACCGGGACAGGGAATTATGGGGAGCTGTTTTTT. Its translation is CASSTGTGNYGELFF.

This clone was seen ten or more times. The sample holds other DNA sequences that translate to the same CDR3. The chain links TRBV27 to TRBJ1-2; D ambiguous. Trimming took 2 bases from V and 2 from J, leaving 6 bases between them. The CDR3 loop spans 13 amino acids. Germline CDR1 MNHEY, CDR2 SMNVEV (reference sequence). The CDR3 region is CASSLRGNYGYTF. The CDR3 region has the DNA TGTGCCAGCAGTTTAAGAGGGAACTATGGCTACACCTTC.

This clone has only one observation. The chain couples TRBV27 to TRBJ2-7; possibly TRBD1 for D (6 bases). V lost 2 bases and J lost 3, with 14 bases in between. Germline V CDR1 and CDR2: MNHEY, SMNVEV (reference sequence). CDR3 length: 15 residues. The CDR3 reads CASSLKGWTDYEQYF. CDR3 nucleotide sequence: TGTGCCAGCAGTTTAAAGGGGTGGACAGACTACGAGCAGTACTTC.

The chain uses TRBV19 and TRBJ1-3; the D is unclear. Trimming pared 0 bases from V and 0 bases from J, leaving 3 bases between. The CDR3 totals 14 residues. The V gene's germline CDR1 is LNHDA and CDR2 SQIVND (reference sequence). The CDR3 nucleotides are TGTGCCAGTAGTATAGACAGCTCTGGAAACACCATATATTTT. The encoded protein is CASSIDSSGNTIYF.

The chain has TRBV28 and TRBJ1-1, with 8 bases fitting TRBD1. From germline, CDR1 is MDHEN and CDR2 SYDVKM. The CDR3 consists of 15 residues. Unmatched junction bases numbered 8, after V lost 5 bases and J lost 3 bases. CDR3: CASSPGDRRYTEAFF. The CDR3 region has the DNA TGTGCCAGCAGTCCCGGGGACAGGCGGTACACTGAAGCTTTCTTT.

The chain joins TRBV19 to TRBJ1-6, with 7 bases identical to TRBD1. V lost 7 bases and J lost 4; bases outside the gene matches: 7. The CDR3 length is 15 residues. The V gene's germline CDR1 is LNHDA and CDR2 SQIVND (reference sequence). The CDR3: CASKGDSLYNSPLHF. CDR3 nucleotide sequence: TGTGCCAGTAAAGGGGACAGCCTTTATAATTCACCCCTCCACTTT.

This sequence joins TRBV6-1 and TRBJ2-3; no definite D call. V lost 5 bases and J lost 3, with 6 bases in between. Germline values: CDR1 MNHNS, CDR2 SASEGT. The length of the CDR3 is 12 residues. CDR3 residues: CASSISTDTQYF. CDR3 DNA: TGTGCCAGCAGTATTTCTACAGATACGCAGTATTTT.

The gene calls are TRBV23-1 and TRBJ2-1; TRBD2 might be the D (6 bases). TRBV23-1 is an ORF; its function is uncertain. V lost 0 bases and J 9 bases, leaving 15 bases between the germline ends. This CDR3 is built from 15 residues. CDR3 coding DNA: TGCGCCAGCAGTCAATCGGGAAGGGAGGAGGGTGAGCAGTTCTTC. It codes for CASSQSGREEGEQFF.

The chain has TRBV18 and TRBJ2-5; the D gene is possibly TRBD2 (7 bases). Germline CDR1 reads KGHSH; CDR2 reads LQKENI. The V end was cut by 3 bases, the J end by 4 bases, with 12 bases between. This CDR3 region has 14 residues. CDR3 region: CASSPRGAGETQYF. CDR3 DNA sequence: TGTGCCAGCTCACCTCGGGGGGCCGGAGAGACCCAGTACTTC.

The count of this clone is one. V is TRBV6-5 and J is TRBJ2-5, with 10 bases that match TRBD2. The germline V gene has CDR1 MNHEY and CDR2 SVGAGI. The CDR3 sequence is 16 residues long. J lost 0 bases, V lost 3 bases, and 4 bases had no gene match. The CDR3 here is CASSYALAGNQETQYF. The CDR3 DNA reads TGTGCCAGCAGTTATGCACTAGCGGGAAACCAAGAGACCCAGTACTTC.

V and J are TRBV6-6 and TRBJ1-5; D is unresolved. Between the trimmed V and J ends, which lost 2 bases and 6 bases, there was a span of 11 bases. This CDR3 has 14 residues. In germline, CDR1 is MNHNY, CDR2 SVGAGI (reference sequence). This CDR3 reads CASSYPVPIQPQHF. In DNA form, the CDR3 reads TGTGCCAGCAGTTACCCAGTCCCAATTCAGCCCCAGCATTTT.

CDR3: CASSATGTGTPAFF. Here the CDR3 DNA reads TGTGCCAGCAGCGCCACCGGGACAGGCACGCCGGCTTTCTTT. The chain has TRBV2 and TRBJ1-1; 8 bases line up with TRBD1. V dropped 6 bases and J dropped 11; count of bases not matched to a gene: 14. This CDR3 is built from 14 residues. Per the germline V gene, CDR1 is SNHLY and CDR2 is FYNNEI.

The chain is built from TRBV6-1 and TRBJ2-6; D uncertain. CDR3 length equals 15 residues. V gave up 1 base and J gave up 0 bases, with 4 bases separating them. CDR1 is MNHNS, CDR2 SASEGT, per germline. The CDR3 bases are TGTGCCAGCAGTGAAGGGCTCTCTGGGGCCAACGTCCTGACTTTC. It is translated as CASSEGLSGANVLTF.

The J gene is TRBJ2-7, the V gene TRBV4-2, with 12 bases fitting TRBD1. This CDR3 comprises 16 residues. J gave up 2 bases and V 2 bases, and 4 bases lay outside the gene matches. CDR1 is LGHNA, CDR2 YNFKEQ, per germline. The CDR3 sequence: CASSQYRDRGPYEQYF. The CDR3, as DNA: TGTGCCAGCAGCCAATACCGGGACAGGGGGCCCTACGAGCAGTACTTC.

The rearrangement links TRBV4-1 to TRBJ1-3; TRBD1 agrees at 10 bases. V shed 4 bases and J 0 bases; nucleotides not matched to a gene: 3. The CDR3 is 16 residues long. Per the germline V gene, CDR1 is MGHRA and CDR2 is YSYEKL. DNA of the CDR3: TGCGCCAGCAGCCCGACAGGGGGCCACTCTGGAAACACCATATATTTT. The encoded protein is CASSPTGGHSGNTIYF.

The chain couples TRBV11-3 to TRBJ1-6, with D perhaps matching TRBD1 (5 bases). The CDR3 is made up of 15 amino acids. Germline V gene lookup returns CDR1 SGHNT and CDR2 YENEEA. V was trimmed by 0 bases and J by 8 bases, leaving 11 bases between them. In DNA, the CDR3 is TGTGCCAGCAGCTTAGAGCGGGGGTCTGATTCACCCCTCCACTTT. Its protein product is CASSLERGSDSPLHF.